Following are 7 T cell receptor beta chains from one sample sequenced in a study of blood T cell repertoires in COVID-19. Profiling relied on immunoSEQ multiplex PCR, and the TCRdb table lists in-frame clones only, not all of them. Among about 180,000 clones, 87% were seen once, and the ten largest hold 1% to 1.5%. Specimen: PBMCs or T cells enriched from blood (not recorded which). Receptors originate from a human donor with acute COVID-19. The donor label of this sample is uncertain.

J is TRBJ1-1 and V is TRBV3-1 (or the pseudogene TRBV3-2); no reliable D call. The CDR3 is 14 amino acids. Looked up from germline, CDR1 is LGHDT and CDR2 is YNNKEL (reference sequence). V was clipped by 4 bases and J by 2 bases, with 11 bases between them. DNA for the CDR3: TGTGCCAGCAGCCGCTACGGAGGAAACACTGAAGCTTTCTTT. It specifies CASSRYGGNTEAFF.

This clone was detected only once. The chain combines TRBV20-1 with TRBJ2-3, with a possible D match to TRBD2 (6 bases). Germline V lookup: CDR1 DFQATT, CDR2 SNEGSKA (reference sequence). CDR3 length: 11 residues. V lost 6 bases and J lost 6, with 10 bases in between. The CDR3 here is CSAIAGDTQYF. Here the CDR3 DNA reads TGCAGTGCAATCGCGGGGGATACGCAGTATTTT.

The CDR3 region has the DNA TGTGCCAGCAGCCAGCTTCCTGTGAGGGGGGAGACCCAGTACTTC. It encodes CASSQLPVRGETQYF. The rearrangement joins TRBV3-1 (or the pseudogene TRBV3-2) to TRBJ2-5; weak D call: TRBD1 (6 bases). Germline loops: CDR1 LGHDT, CDR2 YNNKEL (reference sequence). V was pared by 3 bases and J by 5 bases, with 16 bases between. This CDR3 spans 15 amino acids.

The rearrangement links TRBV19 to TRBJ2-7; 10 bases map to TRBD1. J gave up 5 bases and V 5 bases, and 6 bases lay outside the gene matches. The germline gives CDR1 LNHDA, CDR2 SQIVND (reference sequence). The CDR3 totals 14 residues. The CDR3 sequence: CASSHWTGGNEQYF. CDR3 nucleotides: TGTGCCAGTAGTCATTGGACAGGGGGGAACGAGCAGTACTTC. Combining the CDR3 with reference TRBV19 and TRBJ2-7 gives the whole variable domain DGGITQSPKYLFRKEGQNVTLSCEQNLNHDAMYWYRQDPGQGLRLIYYSQIVNDFQKGDIAEGYSVSREKKESFPLTVTSAQKNPTAFYLCASSHWTGGNEQYFGPGTRLTVT.

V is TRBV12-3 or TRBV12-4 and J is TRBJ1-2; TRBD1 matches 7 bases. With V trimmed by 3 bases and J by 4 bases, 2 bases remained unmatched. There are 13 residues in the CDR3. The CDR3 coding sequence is TGTGCCAGCAGTTTTAACAGGGGCTATGGCTACACCTTC. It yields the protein CASSFNRGYGYTF.

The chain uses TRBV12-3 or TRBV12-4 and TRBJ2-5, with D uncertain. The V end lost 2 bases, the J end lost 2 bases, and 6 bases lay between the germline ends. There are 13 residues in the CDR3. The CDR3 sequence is CASSLQFQETQYF. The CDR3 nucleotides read TGTGCCAGCAGTTTACAGTTTCAAGAGACCCAGTACTTC.

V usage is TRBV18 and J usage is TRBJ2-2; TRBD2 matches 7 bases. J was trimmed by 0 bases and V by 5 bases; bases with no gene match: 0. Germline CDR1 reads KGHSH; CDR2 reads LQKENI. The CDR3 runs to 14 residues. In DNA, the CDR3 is TGTGCCAGCTCAGCGGGGGCGAACACCGGGGAGCTGTTTTTT. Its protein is CASSAGANTGELFF.